A single sample gave rise to the 20 T cell receptor beta chains below, sequenced in a study of control samples from healthy donors and cancer patients. This table comes from immunoSEQ multiplex PCR, and its TCRdb copy is limited to in-frame clones, with some not included. The sample contains about 230,000 clones, roughly 80% of which appear only once. Sequences were obtained from PBMCs. The receptors were gathered from a woman aged 60-75 years with lung cancer.

The chain uses TRBV27 and TRBJ2-1, with no clear D. Deletions cut 1 base from V and 7 bases from J, with 8 bases between. The germline V gene has CDR1 MNHEY and CDR2 SMNVEV (reference sequence). The CDR3 extends over 13 amino acids. The CDR3 here is CASSLFGKNEQFF. CDR3 coding DNA: TGTGCCAGCAGTTTATTTGGAAAGAATGAGCAGTTCTTC.

The chain couples TRBV3-1 (or the pseudogene TRBV3-2) to TRBJ2-2, with no clear D. Trimming took off 2 bases at V and 6 bases at J, with 4 bases between the two ends. Germline CDR1 LGHDT, CDR2 YNNKEL (reference sequence). This CDR3 is 12 amino acids long. Written as DNA, the CDR3 is TGTGCCAGCAGCCAACGGTCCGGGGAGCTGTTTTTT. The encoded protein is CASSQRSGELFF.

The sample holds many counts of this clone. The genes are TRBV7-2 and TRBJ1-1; perhaps TRBD1 as D (5 bases). Germline V lookup: CDR1 SGHTA, CDR2 FQGNSA. This CDR3 has 15 amino acids. Trimming shortened V by 5 bases and J by 1 base, and 14 bases separated the two germline ends. The CDR3 is CASSPVGAENTEAFF. In nucleotides, the CDR3 is TGTGCCAGCAGCCCCGTAGGGGCCGAGAACACTGAAGCTTTCTTT.

J is TRBJ1-6 and V is TRBV2; weak D call: TRBD1 (6 bases). Trimming stripped 4 bases from V and 9 bases from J, with 10 bases between. The germline CDR1 and CDR2 sequences are SNHLY and FYNNEI. CDR3 length: 13 amino acids. The CDR3 DNA is TGTGCCAGCAGTGGGAGGGGGACTTCACCCCTCCACTTT. It specifies CASSGRGTSPLHF. Complete variable domain (other parts from reference TRBV2 and TRBJ1-6): EPEVTQTPSHQVTQMGQEVILRCVPISNHLYFYWYRQILGQKVEFLVSFYNNEISEKSEIFDDQFSVERPDGSNFTLKIRSTKLEDSAMYFCASSGRGTSPLHFGNGTRLTVT.

This chain joins TRBV7-9 and TRBJ2-3, with 7 bases lining up with TRBD2. Germline CDR1 reads SEHNR; CDR2 reads FQNEAQ (reference sequence). Germline trimming cut 5 bases from V and 2 bases from J; bases unmatched to any gene: 7. This CDR3 spans 15 amino acids. The CDR3 sequence: CASSSGTTNTDTQYF. Here the CDR3 DNA reads TGTGCCAGCAGCAGCGGGACCACCAACACAGATACGCAGTATTTT.

In its sample, this clone was seen once. The chain carries TRBV11-1 and TRBJ2-5; no definite D call. Per germline, CDR1 SGHAT and CDR2 FQDESV (reference sequence). The CDR3 loop spans 11 amino acids. Trimming removed 5 bases at V and 4 bases at J, with 5 bases between. CDR3 bases: TGTGCCAGCAGCCGGCTAGAGACCCAGTACTTC. Translating gives CASSRLETQYF.

The chain has TRBV12-3 or TRBV12-4 and TRBJ1-2; D not resolved. The CDR3 runs to 12 residues. The germline V and J ends were trimmed by 3 bases and 6 bases, with 8 bases remaining between them. The CDR3 DNA reads as TGTGCCAGCAGTTTCCGGGTCCATGGCTACACCTTC. This codes for CASSFRVHGYTF.

CDR3 in amino acids: CASSPRQGATFF. CDR3 in DNA: TGTGCCAGCAGCCCGCGACAGGGTGCAACTTTCTTT. The chain joins TRBV9 to TRBJ1-1; TRBD1 agrees at 7 bases. The CDR3 runs 12 residues. Germline V gives CDR1 SGDLS, CDR2 YYNGEE. J lost 12 bases, V lost 4 bases, and 9 bases had no gene match.

The chain carries TRBV19 and TRBJ1-2; D is ambiguous. V was cut by 3 bases and J by 8 bases, with 7 bases left in between. Per germline, CDR1 LNHDA and CDR2 SQIVND (reference sequence). CDR3 size: 11 residues. The CDR3 coding sequence is TGTGCCAGTAGTATCTATGGGGGCTACACCTTC. Protein: CASSIYGGYTF.

The V and J genes are TRBV5-1 and TRBJ2-7; D is unclear. Looked up from germline, CDR1 is SGHRS and CDR2 is YFSETQ. The CDR3 extends over 13 amino acids. V gave up 2 bases and J gave up 3 bases, with 9 bases separating them. The CDR3 sequence is CASSLDGYYEQYF. Here the CDR3 DNA reads TGCGCCAGCAGCTTAGACGGGTACTACGAGCAGTACTTC. Full variable domain (remainder filled in from reference TRBV5-1 and TRBJ2-7): KAGVTQTPRYLIKTRGQQVTLSCSPISGHRSVSWYQQTPGQGLQFLFEYFSETQRNKGNFPGRFSGRQFSNSRSEMNVSTLELGDSALYLCASSLDGYYEQYFGPGTRLTVT.

The chain has TRBV11-2 and TRBJ2-5, with 7 bases lining up with TRBD2. J gave up 4 bases and V 5 bases, and 13 bases lay outside the gene matches. Germline lookup yields CDR1 SGHAT and CDR2 FQNNGV. The CDR3 runs 16 residues. This chain's CDR3 is CASSRPSGGIVETQYF. The CDR3 DNA sequence: TGTGCCAGCAGCCGACCTAGCGGCGGCATCGTAGAGACCCAGTACTTC. The variable domain in full, completed from reference TRBV11-2 and TRBJ2-5, reads EAGVAQSPRYKIIEKRQSVAFWCNPISGHATLYWYQQILGQGPKLLIQFQNNGVVDDSQLPKDRFSAERLKGVDSTLKIQPAKLEDSAVYLCASSRPSGGIVETQYFGPGTRLLVL.

In this sample, this clone turned up a few times. V usage is TRBV2 and J usage is TRBJ2-1, with D perhaps matching TRBD1 or TRBD2 (6 bases each). From germline, CDR1 is SNHLY and CDR2 FYNNEI. This CDR3 is 15 amino acids long. Trimming stripped 7 bases from V and 6 bases from J, with 19 bases between. The CDR3 is CASNPDGGRSNEQFF. Written as DNA, the CDR3 is TGTGCCAGCAATCCCGATGGGGGGCGAAGCAATGAGCAGTTCTTC.

The chain recombines TRBV15 with TRBJ1-3, with TRBD1 matching over 7 bases. Looked up from germline, CDR1 is LNHNV and CDR2 is YYDKDF (reference sequence). This CDR3 comprises 16 residues. V shed 5 bases, J shed 0 bases, and the junction held 7 bases outside the gene matches. The CDR3 spells CATSGQGQRSGNTIYF. The CDR3 DNA sequence: TGTGCCACCAGCGGTCAGGGACAGCGCTCTGGAAACACCATATATTTT.

The chain links TRBV27 to TRBJ2-7; the D gene could be TRBD1 or TRBD2 (6 bases each). CDR3 length: 15 amino acids. Looked up from germline, CDR1 is MNHEY and CDR2 is SMNVEV (reference sequence). Trimming stripped 8 bases from V and 1 base from J, with 18 bases between. In nucleotides, the CDR3 is TGTGCCAGCGGGCTTTCGGGGGCCTTATCCTACGAGCAGTACTTC. Translation gives CASGLSGALSYEQYF.

The chain links TRBV3-1 (or the pseudogene TRBV3-2) to TRBJ2-5; 8 nucleotides align to TRBD1. This CDR3 region has 15 residues. The trim removed 4 bases at V and 5 bases at J, leaving 9 bases unmatched. Germline values: CDR1 LGHDT, CDR2 YNNKEL (reference sequence). The CDR3 loop reads CASSPGQGLVETQYF. The CDR3 nucleotides are TGTGCCAGCAGCCCTGGACAGGGTTTGGTGGAGACCCAGTACTTC.

This clone occurred once. This sequence joins TRBV7-9 and TRBJ1-2; D gene uncertain. V was cut by 4 bases and J by 0 bases, with 9 bases left in between. Germline V lookup: CDR1 SEHNR, CDR2 FQNEAQ (reference sequence). This CDR3 spans 14 amino acids. The CDR3: CASSWWGSNYGYTF. As DNA, the CDR3 is TGTGCCAGCAGCTGGTGGGGATCTAACTATGGCTACACCTTC.

This chain joins TRBV29-1 and TRBJ2-3; tentative D call: TRBD2 (5 bases). The CDR3 covers 12 residues. Germline V CDR1 and CDR2: SQVTM, ANQGSEA. V was trimmed by 4 bases and J by 8 bases, leaving 13 bases between them. CDR3 amino acids: CSVVGGSGTQYF. CDR3 DNA sequence: TGCAGCGTTGTTGGAGGATCTGGTACGCAGTATTTT.

V is TRBV7-2 and J is TRBJ2-2, with a weak D call TRBD2 (6 bases). Trimming removed 5 bases from V and 5 bases from J, with 21 bases in between. This CDR3 contains 17 residues. Looked up from germline, CDR1 is SGHTA and CDR2 is FQGNSA. CDR3 in DNA: TGTGCCAGCAGCCCTCACGGACGGAGGGCGGAGACCGGGGAGCTGTTTTTT. Its translation: CASSPHGRRAETGELFF.

CDR3 sequence: CASSYSSGASYTF. The DNA of the CDR3 is TGTGCCAGCAGTTACTCGTCAGGGGCCAGCTACACCTTC. The chain couples TRBV6-6 to TRBJ1-2, with D perhaps TRBD1 (6 bases). Germline-derived CDR1 and CDR2 are MNHNY and SVGAGI (reference sequence). The CDR3 is made up of 13 amino acids. Trimming took off 0 bases at V and 9 bases at J, with 11 bases between the two ends.

The rearrangement links TRBV14 to TRBJ1-2; D unclear. This CDR3 comprises 13 residues. Trimming cost V 4 bases and J 4 bases, with 10 bases left between them. Looked up from germline, CDR1 is SGHDN and CDR2 is FVKESK. CDR3 DNA: TGTGCCAGCAGCCCCGCCCTCCTCTATGGCTACACCTTC. It yields the protein CASSPALLYGYTF.